This entry features one TCR beta chain sequence. The antigen is not known. These data belong to a study of cytomegalovirus exposure and HLA in healthy donors. Study-level findings and limits: Under in vitro conditions, a few CMV-associated chains were confirmed as specific for CMV antigens. The listing of 150 to 200 TCR beta chains classed them as cytomegalovirus-associated.

This CDR3 is 13 amino acids long. The V gene's germline CDR1 is GTSNPN and CDR2 SVGIG (reference sequence). V lost 5 bases to trimming and J lost 1 base, with 11 bases between them. The assay was immunoSEQ multiplex PCR, and TCRdb's table has in-frame clones only and misses some. The sample lists some 170,000 clones, around nine tenths occurring once. The rearrangement uses TRBV30 and TRBJ2-5; a possible D gene is TRBD1 (6 bases). Sequencing used PBMCs. This sequence was found in a man aged 25-40 years in good health and CMV-seropositive. CDR3 DNA sequence: TGTGCCTGGGGTGGGGACATCCAAGAGACCCAGTACTTC. Translated, it gives CAWGGDIQETQYF.